Following are 20 T cell receptor beta chains from one sample sequenced in a study of blood T cell repertoires in COVID-19. Some clones are missing from TCRdb's copy, which holds only in-frame ones; the method was immunoSEQ multiplex PCR. The table includes roughly 160,000 clones, more than 75% detected once. The sample comprised peripheral blood. The receptors shown here come from a man between 45 and 60 years old who had recovered from COVID-19.

V usage is TRBV18 and J usage is TRBJ1-6; D possibly corresponds to TRBD1 (6 bases). This CDR3 has 15 amino acids. Germline V gene sequence: CDR1 KGHSH, CDR2 LQKENI. V shed 1 base and J shed 5 bases, with 9 bases lying between them. Here the CDR3 reads CASSPQGHHNSPLHF. CDR3 nucleotides: TGTGCCAGCTCACCACAGGGACACCATAATTCACCCCTCCACTTT.

This clone has just a few counts. This rearrangement joins TRBV5-4 to TRBJ2-5, with D possibly being TRBD1 (7 bases). The CDR3 runs to 15 residues. The V end lost 0 bases, the J end lost 6 bases, and 15 bases lay between the germline ends. From germline, CDR1 is SGHNT and CDR2 YYREEE (reference sequence). CDR3 protein: CASSLGQGGFQTQYF. The CDR3 DNA is TGTGCCAGCAGCTTGGGACAGGGAGGATTCCAGACCCAGTACTTC.

The genes are TRBV19 and TRBJ2-7; 9 bases agree with TRBD1. Trimming took 3 bases from V and 2 from J; bases not matched to a gene: 14. The CDR3 spans 18 residues. Germline CDR1 and CDR2: LNHDA and SQIVND (reference sequence). The CDR3 bases are TGTGCCAGTAGTATTCAGGTTTCCGGACAGGGGTCCCCCTACGAGCAGTACTTC. Its translation is CASSIQVSGQGSPYEQYF. The full variable domain, in which reference TRBV19 and TRBJ2-7 provide the parts outside the CDR3, is DGGITQSPKYLFRKEGQNVTLSCEQNLNHDAMYWYRQDPGQGLRLIYYSQIVNDFQKGDIAEGYSVSREKKESFPLTVTSAQKNPTAFYLCASSIQVSGQGSPYEQYFGPGTRLTVT.

In DNA, the CDR3 is TGTGCCAGCAGCTTAGCCCCGCCACAGAACTATGGCTACACCTTC. Protein product: CASSLAPPQNYGYTF. The chain carries TRBV11-2 and TRBJ1-2; D unclear. The germline V and J ends were trimmed by 1 base and 2 bases, with 11 bases remaining between them. CDR1 is SGHAT, CDR2 FQNNGV, per germline. This CDR3 is built from 15 residues.

The rearrangement links TRBV6-5 to TRBJ2-7, with TRBD1 matching over 8 bases. J lost 3 bases, V lost 5 bases, and 6 bases had no gene match. The CDR3 spans 14 residues. CDR1 is MNHEY, CDR2 SVGAGI, per germline. CDR3 in DNA: TGTGCCAGCAGTCGAACAGGGGGGATCTACGAGCAGTACTTC. The encoded protein is CASSRTGGIYEQYF.

This clone has a single count. J is TRBJ1-2 and V is TRBV4-3, with TRBD1 matching 8 bases. J lost 8 bases, V lost 2 bases, and 16 bases had no gene match. The germline V gene has CDR1 LGHNA and CDR2 YSLEER. The CDR3 extends over 17 amino acids. CDR3 sequence reads: CASSQFRSGQGAWGYTF. The CDR3 region has the DNA TGCGCCAGCAGCCAATTTAGGTCCGGGCAGGGGGCGTGGGGCTACACCTTC.

J is TRBJ2-1 and V is TRBV27; 13 bases match TRBD2. Germline CDR1 and CDR2: MNHEY and SMNVEV (reference sequence). J gave up 0 bases and V 3 bases, and 8 bases lay outside the gene matches. This CDR3 region has 19 residues. The CDR3 coding sequence is TGTGCCAGCAGTTTGAGTGGGACTAGCGGGATGAGCTCCTACAATGAGCAGTTCTTC. Its translation is CASSLSGTSGMSSYNEQFF.

V usage is TRBV4-3 and J usage is TRBJ2-1; 11 positions match TRBD2. V shed 1 base and J 1 base; nucleotides not matched to a gene: 6. The germline V gene encodes CDR1 LGHNA and CDR2 YSLEER. There are 18 residues in the CDR3. CDR3 sequence: CASSQVVSGGASYNEQFF. In DNA form, the CDR3 reads TGCGCCAGCAGCCAAGTCGTTAGCGGGGGGGCGTCCTACAATGAGCAGTTCTTC.

V is TRBV11-2 and J is TRBJ2-2; 12 nucleotides align to TRBD2. V was clipped by 6 bases and J by 1 base; unmatched bases: 3. Germline CDR1 and CDR2: SGHAT and FQNNGV. CDR3 length: 16 residues. The CDR3 spells CASRLTSGRNTGELFF. The CDR3 DNA is TGTGCCAGCAGATTGACTAGCGGGAGGAACACCGGGGAGCTGTTTTTT.

The CDR3 protein is CSASGLTSGSSTDTQYF. DNA for the CDR3: TGCAGTGCTAGTGGATTGACTAGCGGGTCTAGCACAGATACGCAGTATTTT. The V and J genes are TRBV20-1 and TRBJ2-3; 10 bases match TRBD2. J was trimmed by 0 bases and V by 3 bases; bases with no gene match: 9. The CDR3 has 17 amino acids. Germline V CDR1 and CDR2: DFQATT, SNEGSKA (reference sequence).

V is TRBV7-8 and J is TRBJ2-1; a possible D gene is TRBD2 (5 bases). Per the germline V gene, CDR1 is SGHVS and CDR2 is FQNEAQ. The CDR3 spans 17 residues. Trimming cost V 7 bases and J 0 bases, with 19 bases left between them. CDR3 amino acids: CASTGNAGLSSYNEQFF. The CDR3 DNA reads as TGTGCCAGCACCGGAAATGCGGGCCTTAGCTCCTACAATGAGCAGTTCTTC.

The rearrangement uses TRBV19 and TRBJ1-5; D perhaps matches TRBD1 (5 bases). Trimming shortened V by 7 bases and J by 2 bases, and 15 bases separated the two germline ends. CDR1 LNHDA and CDR2 SQIVND come from the germline V gene (reference sequence). The CDR3 totals 15 residues. CDR3 in DNA: TGTGCCAGTAACCCTGGTCAGGGCGGCAATCAGCCCCAGCATTTT. Protein sequence: CASNPGQGGNQPQHF.

The CDR3 is CASRGTVAKETQYF. CDR3 nucleotide sequence: TGTGCCAGCAGGGGGACAGTAGCTAAAGAGACCCAGTACTTC. V gene TRBV2 combines with J gene TRBJ2-5, with 7 bases identical to TRBD1. Germline values: CDR1 SNHLY, CDR2 FYNNEI. There are 14 residues in the CDR3. The J segment lost 3 bases and the V segment lost 6 bases, leaving 7 bases of the junction unmatched.

The chain couples TRBV19 to TRBJ2-3, with a weak D call TRBD1 (7 bases). Deletions cut 4 bases from V and 6 bases from J, with 23 bases between. Germline V gene sequence: CDR1 LNHDA, CDR2 SQIVND (reference sequence). This CDR3 region has 17 residues. The CDR3 loop reads CASSTTDTGDSYDTQYF. The CDR3 DNA follows: TGTGCCAGTAGTACGACGGATACAGGGGACTCGTATGATACGCAGTATTTT.

This sequence joins TRBV7-2 and TRBJ1-3; no reliable D call. The germline V and J ends were trimmed by 1 base and 0 bases, with 7 bases remaining between them. The CDR3 spans 15 residues. Germline-derived CDR1 and CDR2 are SGHTA and FQGNSA. Written as DNA, the CDR3 is TGTGCCAGCAGCTTAGGGTCCAGCTCTGGAAACACCATATATTTT. It is translated as CASSLGSSSGNTIYF.

The V and J genes are TRBV4-3 and TRBJ2-1; 12 bases fit TRBD2. This CDR3 is 16 amino acids long. CDR1 is LGHNA and CDR2 is YSLEER in the germline V gene. After removal of 2 bases from V and 4 bases from J, the junction contained 3 bases not matched to a gene. The CDR3 DNA reads TGCGCCAGCAGCCAACGACTAGCGGGAGAGTACAATGAGCAGTTCTTC. Protein: CASSQRLAGEYNEQFF.

The rearrangement uses TRBV18 and TRBJ2-5, with 8 bases identical to TRBD1. The CDR3 contains 15 residues. Trimming removed 2 bases from V and 2 bases from J; junction bases left unmatched: 4. Looked up from germline, CDR1 is KGHSH and CDR2 is LQKENI. Here the CDR3 reads CASSPTRTGQETQYF. CDR3 in DNA: TGTGCCAGCTCACCAACCAGGACAGGGCAAGAGACCCAGTACTTC.

The chain couples TRBV7-9 to TRBJ2-7; D gene unclear. Trimming removed 3 bases at V and 5 bases at J, with 8 bases between. Germline-derived CDR1 and CDR2 are SEHNR and FQNEAQ (reference sequence). This CDR3 has 12 amino acids. The CDR3 protein is CASSLEYHEQYF. CDR3 DNA sequence: TGTGCCAGCAGCTTGGAGTATCACGAGCAGTACTTC.

This sequence joins TRBV5-1 and TRBJ2-3, with 7 bases lining up with TRBD1. This CDR3 is built from 17 residues. The junction had 11 bases not matched to a gene; V was cut back by 4 bases and J by 0 bases. Germline lookup yields CDR1 SGHRS and CDR2 YFSETQ. CDR3 loop: CASSRDEQGRSTDTQYF. DNA for the CDR3: TGCGCCAGCAGCCGCGATGAACAGGGGCGTAGCACAGATACGCAGTATTTT.

This rearrangement joins TRBV11-2 to TRBJ2-3; D is possibly TRBD1 (5 bases). This CDR3 spans 15 amino acids. V lost 5 bases to trimming and J lost 0 bases, with 12 bases between them. CDR1 and CDR2 from the germline V gene are SGHAT and FQNNGV. CDR3 sequence reads: CASSGRRVSTDTQYF. In DNA form, the CDR3 reads TGTGCCAGCAGCGGACGCAGGGTGAGCACAGATACGCAGTATTTT.